This TCR beta chain was recovered during a study of blood T cell repertoires in COVID-19 (dated by TCRdb to about 2020). As for the study more broadly: Samples covering the acute and convalescent phases of COVID-19 were provided by collaborators in the United States, Italy and Spain. The material from the prospective study consisted of cDNA or gDNA derived from T cells, B-cell-depleted T cells, or PBMCs. The dataset comprised deeply sampled blood TCRbeta repertoires from subjects exposed to, actively infected with, or recovered from COVID-19. A freely available public database, intended as a resource for researchers studying the immune response to SARS-CoV-2, is where the repertoires were released. Samples were obtained from the ongoing ImmuneRACE study (first 160 participants) and from 1,200 or so subjects provided by 6 global collaborators. The sample metadata nearly always contained a de-identified subject ID, COVID-19 status, age in years and sex. HLA class I and class II types, where available, came from metadata supplied by the sample provider rather than from assay-based typing.

In regard to this clone: The antigen it binds to is not known. Base qualities are missing; no much larger clone stands one base away.

Enrolling through a virtual design, the prospective study's participants ranged in age from roughly 18 to 89 years and lived across about two dozen United States geographic areas. Cohort assignment in the prospective study relied on participant-reported clinical history from a screening survey and a study questionnaire. Exposed participants were defined as having been in contact with someone with a PCR-confirmed or clinician-diagnosed COVID-19 case within 2 weeks of study entry. Mobile phlebotomists in the prospective study collected whole blood, serum and a nasopharyngeal or oropharyngeal swab from every participant. Additional blood draws and questionnaires over a roughly two-month period could optionally be provided by prospective study participants. Before DNA extraction, prospective study blood samples were shipped either frozen or at room temperature. What the research found in general, with its limitations: Clinical and demographic metadata were provided uncurated, with the amount varying by source and participant.

TCRbeta CDR3 regions were amplified from genomic DNA by means of the immunoSEQ Assay, a bias-controlled multiplex PCR. Regarding the original processing steps: Nucleated cell counts per sample were estimated from amplification of reference gene primers within the assay. Sequence reads were collapsed and filtered to measure the absolute abundance of every unique TCRbeta CDR3 rearrangement. For each sample, productive Simpson clonality was calculated as the square root of Simpson's diversity index over productive rearrangements. What TCRdb holds here is the immuneACCESS table cut down to in-frame rearrangements. Part of the clones is not present; checked against another copy, under half of the missing clones reflect an unresolved V gene, and the others are unexplained. V and J calls and clone size come straight from that table; D and trimming were deduced from the DNA. This sample gives about 320,000 clones in total; roughly 85% of them show up just once. In total, the top ten clones hold 1.9% of the sample.

V is cut back by 4 bases and J by 4 bases, with 18 bases in the junction unmatched. Based on the germline V gene (reference sequence), the CDR1 and CDR2 sequences are LGHDT and YNNKEL. From the cysteine through the phenylalanine, the CDR3 covers 18 amino acids. The only DNA kept is the CDR3, 54 bases in frame from the first base. This receptor was taken from a woman in her twenties or thirties who had been exposed to COVID-19. Sequences were obtained from PBMCs or T cells enriched from blood (not recorded which). The rearrangement combines TRBV3-1 (or the pseudogene TRBV3-2) with TRBJ2-7; 8 middle bases align to TRBD2. The DNA sequence is as follows: TGTGCCAGCAGCCCCTCCGTCGGTCGGGGGGGGGCTCGGTACGAGCAGTACTTC. This codes for CASSPSVGRGGARYEQYF.